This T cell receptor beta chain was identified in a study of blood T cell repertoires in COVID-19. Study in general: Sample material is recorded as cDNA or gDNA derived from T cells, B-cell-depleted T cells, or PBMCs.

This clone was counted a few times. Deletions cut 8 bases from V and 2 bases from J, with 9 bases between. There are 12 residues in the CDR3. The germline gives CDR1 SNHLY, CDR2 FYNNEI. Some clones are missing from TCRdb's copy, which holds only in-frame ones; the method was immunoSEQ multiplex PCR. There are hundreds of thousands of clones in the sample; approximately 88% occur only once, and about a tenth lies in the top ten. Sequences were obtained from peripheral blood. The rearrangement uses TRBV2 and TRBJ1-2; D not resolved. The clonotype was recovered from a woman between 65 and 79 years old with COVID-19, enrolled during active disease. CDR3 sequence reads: CASSQANYGYTF. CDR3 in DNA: TGTGCCAGCTCCCAAGCAAACTATGGCTACACCTTC.